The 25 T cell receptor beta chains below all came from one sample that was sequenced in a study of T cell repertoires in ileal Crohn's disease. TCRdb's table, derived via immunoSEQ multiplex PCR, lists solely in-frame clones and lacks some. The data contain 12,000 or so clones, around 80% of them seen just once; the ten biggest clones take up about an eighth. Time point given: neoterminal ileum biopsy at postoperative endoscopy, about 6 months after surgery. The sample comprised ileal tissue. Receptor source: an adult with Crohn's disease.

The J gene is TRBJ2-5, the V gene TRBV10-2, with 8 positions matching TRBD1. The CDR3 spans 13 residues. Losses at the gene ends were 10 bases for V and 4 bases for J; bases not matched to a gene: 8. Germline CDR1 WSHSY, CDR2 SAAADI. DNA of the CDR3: TGCGCCACGGGACAGGCTCCCCGAGAGACCCAGTACTTC. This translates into CATGQAPRETQYF.

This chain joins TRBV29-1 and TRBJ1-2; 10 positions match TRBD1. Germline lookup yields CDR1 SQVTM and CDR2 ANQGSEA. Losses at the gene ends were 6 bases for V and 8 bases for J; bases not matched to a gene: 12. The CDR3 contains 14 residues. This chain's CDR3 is CSVYPGQGRGGYTF. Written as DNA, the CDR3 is TGCAGCGTCTACCCGGGACAGGGGAGAGGGGGCTACACCTTC.

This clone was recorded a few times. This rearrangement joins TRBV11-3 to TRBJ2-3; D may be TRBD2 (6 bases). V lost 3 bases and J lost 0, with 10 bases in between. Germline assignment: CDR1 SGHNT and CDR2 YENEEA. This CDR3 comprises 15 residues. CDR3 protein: CASSFRRGSTDTQYF. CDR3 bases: TGTGCCAGCAGCTTCCGGCGGGGCAGCACAGATACGCAGTATTTT.

As DNA, the CDR3 is TGCGCCAGCAGCCAAGAGGGAAGGGGAGGGTCCTATGGCTACACCTTC. The encoded protein is CASSQEGRGGSYGYTF. The chain links TRBV4-1 to TRBJ1-2; a weak D match, TRBD1 (5 bases). Deletions cut 0 bases from V and 4 bases from J, with 15 bases between. The CDR3 has 16 amino acids. CDR1 MGHRA and CDR2 YSYEKL come from the germline V gene.

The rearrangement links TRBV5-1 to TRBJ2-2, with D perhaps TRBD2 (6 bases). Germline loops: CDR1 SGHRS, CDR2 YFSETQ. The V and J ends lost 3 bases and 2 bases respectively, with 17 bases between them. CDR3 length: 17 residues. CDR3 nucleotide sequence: TGCGCCAGCAGCTCCAGGAGTCTGGGGGGAAACACCGGGGAGCTGTTTTTT. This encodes CASSSRSLGGNTGELFF.

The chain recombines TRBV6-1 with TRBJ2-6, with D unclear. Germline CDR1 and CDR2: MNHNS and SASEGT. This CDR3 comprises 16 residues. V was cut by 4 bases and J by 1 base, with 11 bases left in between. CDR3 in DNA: TGTGCCAGCAGTGGACAAACGCTTTCTGGGGCCAACGTCCTGACTTTC. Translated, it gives CASSGQTLSGANVLTF.

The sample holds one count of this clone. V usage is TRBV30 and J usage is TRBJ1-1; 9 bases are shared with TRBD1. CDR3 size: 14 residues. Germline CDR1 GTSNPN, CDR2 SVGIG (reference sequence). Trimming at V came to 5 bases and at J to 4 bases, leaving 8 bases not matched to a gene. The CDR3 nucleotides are TGTGCCTGGCAGGACAGGGGTAGTTCCACTGAAGCTTTCTTT. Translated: CAWQDRGSSTEAFF.

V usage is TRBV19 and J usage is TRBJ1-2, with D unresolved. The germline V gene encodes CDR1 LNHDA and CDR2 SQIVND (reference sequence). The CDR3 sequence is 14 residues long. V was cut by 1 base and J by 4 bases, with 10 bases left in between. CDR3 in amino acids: CASSIVGGVYGYTF. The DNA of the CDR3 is TGTGCCAGTAGTATAGTAGGAGGTGTCTATGGCTACACCTTC.

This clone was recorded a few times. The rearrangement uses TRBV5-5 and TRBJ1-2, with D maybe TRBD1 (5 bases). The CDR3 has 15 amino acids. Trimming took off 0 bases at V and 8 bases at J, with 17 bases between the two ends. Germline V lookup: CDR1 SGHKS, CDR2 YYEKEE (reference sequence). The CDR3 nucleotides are TGTGCCAGCAGCTTGGGTGGCAGGGTATTAAGGGGCTACACCTTC. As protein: CASSLGGRVLRGYTF. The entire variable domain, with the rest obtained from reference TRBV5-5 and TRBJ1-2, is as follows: DAGVTQSPTHLIKTRGQQVTLRCSPISGHKSVSWYQQVLGQGPQFIFQYYEKEERGRGNFPDRFSARQFPNYSSELNVNALLLGDSALYLCASSLGGRVLRGYTFGSGTRLTVV.

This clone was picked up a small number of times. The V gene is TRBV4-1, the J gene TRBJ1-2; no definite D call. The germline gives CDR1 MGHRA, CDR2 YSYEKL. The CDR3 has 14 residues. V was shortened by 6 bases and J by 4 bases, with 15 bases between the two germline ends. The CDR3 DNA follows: TGCGCCAGCAGTCCTGACTCTAGAGGCTATGGCTACACCTTC. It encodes CASSPDSRGYGYTF.

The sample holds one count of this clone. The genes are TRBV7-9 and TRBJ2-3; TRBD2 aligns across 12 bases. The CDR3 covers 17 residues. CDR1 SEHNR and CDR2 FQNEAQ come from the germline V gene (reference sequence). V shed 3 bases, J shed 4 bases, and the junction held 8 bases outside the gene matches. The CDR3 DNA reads TGTGCCAGCAGCTTCGGTTCTAGCGGGGGGGCAGCAGATACGCAGTATTTT. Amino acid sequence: CASSFGSSGGAADTQYF.

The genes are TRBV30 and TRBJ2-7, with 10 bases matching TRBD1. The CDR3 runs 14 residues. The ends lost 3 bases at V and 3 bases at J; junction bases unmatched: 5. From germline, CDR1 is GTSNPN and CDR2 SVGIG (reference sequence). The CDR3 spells CAWSQGQGNYEQYF. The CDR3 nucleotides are TGTGCCTGGAGCCAGGGACAGGGGAACTACGAGCAGTACTTC.

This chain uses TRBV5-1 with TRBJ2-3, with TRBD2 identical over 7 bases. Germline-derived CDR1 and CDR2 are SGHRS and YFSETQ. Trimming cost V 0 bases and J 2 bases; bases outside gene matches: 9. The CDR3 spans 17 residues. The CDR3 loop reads CASSLGLAVGYTDTQYF. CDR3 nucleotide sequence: TGCGCCAGCAGCTTGGGACTAGCTGTGGGCTACACAGATACGCAGTATTTT.

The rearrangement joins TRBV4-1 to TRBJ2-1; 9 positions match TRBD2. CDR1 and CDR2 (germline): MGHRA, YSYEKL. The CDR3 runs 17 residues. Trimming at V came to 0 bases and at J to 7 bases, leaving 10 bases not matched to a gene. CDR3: CASSQDRRRGGLNEQFF. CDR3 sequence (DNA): TGCGCCAGCAGCCAAGATCGACGGCGGGGGGGCCTAAATGAGCAGTTCTTC.

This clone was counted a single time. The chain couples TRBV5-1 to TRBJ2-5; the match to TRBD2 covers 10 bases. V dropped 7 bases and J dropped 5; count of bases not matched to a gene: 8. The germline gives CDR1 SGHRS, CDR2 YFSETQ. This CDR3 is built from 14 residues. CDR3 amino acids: CASSPGLAFETQYF. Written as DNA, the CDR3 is TGCGCCAGCTCACCGGGACTAGCGTTCGAGACCCAGTACTTC. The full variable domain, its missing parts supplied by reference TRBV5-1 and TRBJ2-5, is KAGVTQTPRYLIKTRGQQVTLSCSPISGHRSVSWYQQTPGQGLQFLFEYFSETQRNKGNFPGRFSGRQFSNSRSEMNVSTLELGDSALYLCASSPGLAFETQYFGPGTRLLVL.

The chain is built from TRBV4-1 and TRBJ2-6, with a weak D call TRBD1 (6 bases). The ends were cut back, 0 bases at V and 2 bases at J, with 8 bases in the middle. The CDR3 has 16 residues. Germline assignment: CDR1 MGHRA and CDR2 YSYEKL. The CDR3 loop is CASSQDWTAGANVLTF. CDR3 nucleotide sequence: TGCGCCAGCAGCCAAGATTGGACAGCTGGGGCCAACGTCCTGACTTTC.

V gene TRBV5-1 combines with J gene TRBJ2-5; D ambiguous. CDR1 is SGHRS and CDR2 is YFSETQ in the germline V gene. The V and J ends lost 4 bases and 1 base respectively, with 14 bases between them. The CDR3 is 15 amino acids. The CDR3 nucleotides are TGCGCCAGCAGCCTAGATTGGTCAAGCCAAGAGACCCAGTACTTC. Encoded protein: CASSLDWSSQETQYF.

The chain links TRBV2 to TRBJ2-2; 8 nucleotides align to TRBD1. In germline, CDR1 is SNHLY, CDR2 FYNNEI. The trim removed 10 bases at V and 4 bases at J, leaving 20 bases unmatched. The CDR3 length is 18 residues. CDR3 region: CAIRPGQGPGRGTGELFF. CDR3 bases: TGTGCCATCCGGCCCGGACAGGGCCCGGGTCGAGGCACCGGGGAGCTGTTTTTT.

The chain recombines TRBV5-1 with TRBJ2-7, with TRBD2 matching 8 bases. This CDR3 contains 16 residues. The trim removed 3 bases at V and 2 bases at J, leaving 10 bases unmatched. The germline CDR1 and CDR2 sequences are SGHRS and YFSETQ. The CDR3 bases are TGCGCCAGCAGCTCAAGTGCGGGGGGCCAAACCTACGAGCAGTACTTC. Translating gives CASSSSAGGQTYEQYF.

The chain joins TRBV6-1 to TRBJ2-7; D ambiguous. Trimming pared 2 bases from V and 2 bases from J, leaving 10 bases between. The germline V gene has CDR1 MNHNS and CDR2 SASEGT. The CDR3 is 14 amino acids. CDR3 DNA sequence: TGTGCCAGCAGTGAACCAGGAACAGCCTACGAGCAGTACTTC. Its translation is CASSEPGTAYEQYF.

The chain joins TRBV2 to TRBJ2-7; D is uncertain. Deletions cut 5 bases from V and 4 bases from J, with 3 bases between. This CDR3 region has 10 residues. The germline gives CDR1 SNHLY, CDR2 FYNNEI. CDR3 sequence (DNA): TGTGCCAGCAGTCTGTACGAGCAGTACTTC. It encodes CASSLYEQYF.

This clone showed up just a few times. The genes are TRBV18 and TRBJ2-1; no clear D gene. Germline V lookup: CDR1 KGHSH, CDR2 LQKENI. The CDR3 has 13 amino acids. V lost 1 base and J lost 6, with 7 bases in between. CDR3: CASSPQAGNEQFF. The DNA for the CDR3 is TGTGCCAGCTCACCACAAGCCGGCAATGAGCAGTTCTTC. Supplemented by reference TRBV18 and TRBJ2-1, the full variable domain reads NAGVMQNPRHLVRRRGQEARLRCSPMKGHSHVYWYRQLPEEGLKFMVYLQKENIIDESGMPKERFSAEFPKEGPSILRIQQVVRGDSAAYFCASSPQAGNEQFFGPGTRLTVL.

CDR3 in amino acids: CASSLGGGGGNQPQHF. In DNA, the CDR3 is TGTGCCAGCAGCTTAGGCGGGGGGGGAGGCAATCAGCCCCAGCATTTT. The chain combines TRBV7-2 with TRBJ1-5; possibly TRBD1 for D (5 bases). Germline V gene sequence: CDR1 SGHTA, CDR2 FQGNSA. The V gene lost 1 base and the J gene lost 2 bases, with 12 bases spanning the gap. The CDR3 length is 16 residues. Full variable domain (rest looked up from reference TRBV7-2 and TRBJ1-5): GAGVSQSPSNKVTEKGKDVELRCDPISGHTALYWYRQSLGQGLEFLIYFQGNSAPDKSGLPSDRFSAERTGGSVSTLTIQRTQQEDSAVYLCASSLGGGGGNQPQHFGDGTRLSIL.

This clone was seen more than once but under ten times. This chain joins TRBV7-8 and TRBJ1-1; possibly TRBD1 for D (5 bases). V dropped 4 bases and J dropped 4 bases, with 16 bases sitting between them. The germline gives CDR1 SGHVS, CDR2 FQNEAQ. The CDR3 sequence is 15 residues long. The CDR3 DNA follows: TGTGCCAGCAGCTCGACCGTCAGGGTTGGCACTGAAGCTTTCTTT. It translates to CASSSTVRVGTEAFF. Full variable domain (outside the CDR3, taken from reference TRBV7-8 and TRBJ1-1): GAGVSQSPRYKVAKRGQDVALRCDPISGHVSLFWYQQALGQGPEFLTYFQNEAQLDKSGLPSDRFFAERPEGSVSTLKIQRTQQEDSAVYLCASSSTVRVGTEAFFGQGTRLTVV.

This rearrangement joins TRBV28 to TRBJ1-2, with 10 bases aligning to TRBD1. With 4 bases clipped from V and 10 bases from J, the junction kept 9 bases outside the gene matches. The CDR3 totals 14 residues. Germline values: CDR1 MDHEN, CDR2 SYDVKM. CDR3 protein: CASSSGGTGATYTF. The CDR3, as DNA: TGTGCCAGCAGTTCAGGGGGGACAGGGGCTACCTACACCTTC.